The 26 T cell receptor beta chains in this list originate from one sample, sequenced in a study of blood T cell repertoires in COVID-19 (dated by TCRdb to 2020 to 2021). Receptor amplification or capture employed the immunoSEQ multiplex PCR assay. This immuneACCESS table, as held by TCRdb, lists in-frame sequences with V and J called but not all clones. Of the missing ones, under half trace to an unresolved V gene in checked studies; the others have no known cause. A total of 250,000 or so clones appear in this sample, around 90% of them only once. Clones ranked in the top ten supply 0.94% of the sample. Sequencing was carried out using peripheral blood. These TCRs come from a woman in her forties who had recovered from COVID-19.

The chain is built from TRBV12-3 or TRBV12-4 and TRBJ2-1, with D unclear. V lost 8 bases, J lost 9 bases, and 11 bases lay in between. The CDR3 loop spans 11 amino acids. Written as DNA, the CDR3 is TGTGCCAGCGTTTTCGGTTCTGAGCAGTTCTTC. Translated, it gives CASVFGSEQFF.

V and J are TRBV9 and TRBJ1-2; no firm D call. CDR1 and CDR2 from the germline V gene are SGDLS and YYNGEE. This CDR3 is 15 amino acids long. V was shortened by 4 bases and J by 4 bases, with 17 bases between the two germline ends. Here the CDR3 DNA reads TGTGCCAGCAGCCCCGACCGACGGGAACCCTATGGCTACACCTTC. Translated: CASSPDRREPYGYTF.

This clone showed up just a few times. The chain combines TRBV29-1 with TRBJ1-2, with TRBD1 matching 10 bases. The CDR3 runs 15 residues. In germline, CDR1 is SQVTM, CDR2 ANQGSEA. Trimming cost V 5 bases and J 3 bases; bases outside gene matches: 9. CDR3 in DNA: TGCAGCGTTTACATAGGACAGGGGGAAGACTATGGCTACACCTTC. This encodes CSVYIGQGEDYGYTF.

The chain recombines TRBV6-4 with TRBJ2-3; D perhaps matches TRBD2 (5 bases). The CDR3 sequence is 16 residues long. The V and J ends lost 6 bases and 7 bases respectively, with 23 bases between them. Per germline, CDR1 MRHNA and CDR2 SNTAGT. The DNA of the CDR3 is TGTGCCAGCAGAGTTTCCCTAACTAGGTATAGCAATACGCAGTATTTT. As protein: CASRVSLTRYSNTQYF.

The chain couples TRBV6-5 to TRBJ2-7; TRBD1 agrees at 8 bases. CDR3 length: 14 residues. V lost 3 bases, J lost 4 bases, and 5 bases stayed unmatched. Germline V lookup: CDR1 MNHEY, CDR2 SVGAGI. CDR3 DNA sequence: TGTGCCAGCAGTTATGGACAGGGACCTTACGAGCAGTACTTC. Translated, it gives CASSYGQGPYEQYF.

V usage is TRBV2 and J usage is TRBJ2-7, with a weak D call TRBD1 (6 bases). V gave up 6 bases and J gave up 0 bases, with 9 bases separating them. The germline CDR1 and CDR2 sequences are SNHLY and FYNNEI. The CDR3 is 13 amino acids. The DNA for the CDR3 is TGTGCCAGCAGACGGGACAACTCCTACGAGCAGTACTTC. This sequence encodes CASRRDNSYEQYF.

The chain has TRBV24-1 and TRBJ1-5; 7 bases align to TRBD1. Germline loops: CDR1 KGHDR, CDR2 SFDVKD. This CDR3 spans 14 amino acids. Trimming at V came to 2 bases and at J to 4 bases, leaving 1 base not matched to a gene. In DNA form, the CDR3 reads TGTGCCACCAGTGATTCGGGACAGAATCAGCCCCAGCATTTT. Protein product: CATSDSGQNQPQHF.

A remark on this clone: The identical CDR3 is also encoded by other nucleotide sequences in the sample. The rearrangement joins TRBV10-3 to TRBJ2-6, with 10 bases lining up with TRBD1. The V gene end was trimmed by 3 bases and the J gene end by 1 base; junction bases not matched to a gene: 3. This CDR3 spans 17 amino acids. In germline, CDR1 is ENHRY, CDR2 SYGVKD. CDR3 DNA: TGTGCCATCAGTGACCCGGGACAGGGGTCTGGGGCCAACGTCCTGACTTTC. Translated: CAISDPGQGSGANVLTF.

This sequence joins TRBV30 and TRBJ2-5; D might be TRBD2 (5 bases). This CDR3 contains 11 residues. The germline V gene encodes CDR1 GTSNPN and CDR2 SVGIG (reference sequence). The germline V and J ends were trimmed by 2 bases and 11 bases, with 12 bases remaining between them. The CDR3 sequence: CAWSNQEVQYF. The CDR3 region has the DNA TGTGCCTGGAGTAACCAGGAGGTTCAGTACTTC.

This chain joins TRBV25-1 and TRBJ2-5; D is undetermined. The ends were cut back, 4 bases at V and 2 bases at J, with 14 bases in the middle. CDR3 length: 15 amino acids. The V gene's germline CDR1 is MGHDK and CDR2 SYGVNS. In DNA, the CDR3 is TGTGCCAGCAGTGGCTTTGCAGGTCGGCAAGAGACCCAGTACTTC. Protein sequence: CASSGFAGRQETQYF.

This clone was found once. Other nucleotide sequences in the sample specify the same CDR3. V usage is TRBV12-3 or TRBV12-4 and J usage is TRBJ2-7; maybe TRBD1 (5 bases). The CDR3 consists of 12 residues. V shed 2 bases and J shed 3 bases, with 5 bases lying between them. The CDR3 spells CASSLQGYEQYF. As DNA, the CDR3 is TGTGCCAGCAGTTTACAGGGCTACGAGCAGTACTTC.

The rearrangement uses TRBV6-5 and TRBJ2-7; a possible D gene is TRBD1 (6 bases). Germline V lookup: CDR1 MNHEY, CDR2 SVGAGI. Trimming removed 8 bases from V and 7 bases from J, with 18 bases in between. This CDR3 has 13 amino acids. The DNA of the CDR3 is TGTGCCAGCCATACAGGGCGGGTCGAGGAGCAGTACTTC. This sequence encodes CASHTGRVEEQYF.

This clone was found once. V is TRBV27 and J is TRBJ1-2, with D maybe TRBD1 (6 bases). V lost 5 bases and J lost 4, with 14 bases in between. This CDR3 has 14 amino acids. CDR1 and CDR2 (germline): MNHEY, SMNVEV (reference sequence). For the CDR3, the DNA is TGTGCCAGCAGTCCTCAGGGGAGCGGCTATGGCTACACCTTC. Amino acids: CASSPQGSGYGYTF.

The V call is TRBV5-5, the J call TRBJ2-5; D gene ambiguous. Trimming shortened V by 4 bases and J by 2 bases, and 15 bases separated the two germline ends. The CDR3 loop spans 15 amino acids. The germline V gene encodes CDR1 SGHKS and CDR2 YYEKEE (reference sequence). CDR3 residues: CASSQGLQLQETQYF. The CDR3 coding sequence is TGTGCCAGCAGCCAAGGCCTACAGCTTCAAGAGACCCAGTACTTC.

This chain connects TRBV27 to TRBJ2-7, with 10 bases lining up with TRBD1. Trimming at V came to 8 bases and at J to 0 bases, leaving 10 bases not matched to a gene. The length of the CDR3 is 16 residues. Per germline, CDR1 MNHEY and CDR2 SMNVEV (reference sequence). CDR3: CASHTPGQGSSYEQYF. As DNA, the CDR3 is TGTGCCAGCCATACCCCGGGACAGGGGTCCTCCTACGAGCAGTACTTC.

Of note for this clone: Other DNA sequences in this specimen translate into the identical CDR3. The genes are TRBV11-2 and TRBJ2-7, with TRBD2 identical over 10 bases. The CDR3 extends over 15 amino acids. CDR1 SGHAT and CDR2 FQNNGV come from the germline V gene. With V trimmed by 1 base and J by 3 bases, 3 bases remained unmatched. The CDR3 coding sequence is TGTGCCAGCAGCTTAGGTGCTAGCGGGAGCTACGAGCAGTACTTC. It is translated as CASSLGASGSYEQYF. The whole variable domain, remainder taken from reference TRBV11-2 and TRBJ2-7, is EAGVAQSPRYKIIEKRQSVAFWCNPISGHATLYWYQQILGQGPKLLIQFQNNGVVDDSQLPKDRFSAERLKGVDSTLKIQPAKLEDSAVYLCASSLGASGSYEQYFGPGTRLTVT.

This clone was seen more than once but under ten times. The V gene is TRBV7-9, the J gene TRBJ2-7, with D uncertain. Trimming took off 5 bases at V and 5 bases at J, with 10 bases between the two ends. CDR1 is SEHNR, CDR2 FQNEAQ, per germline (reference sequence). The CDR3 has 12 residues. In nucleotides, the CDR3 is TGTGCCAGCAGCCTAAGTCGCCACGAGCAGTACTTC. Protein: CASSLSRHEQYF.

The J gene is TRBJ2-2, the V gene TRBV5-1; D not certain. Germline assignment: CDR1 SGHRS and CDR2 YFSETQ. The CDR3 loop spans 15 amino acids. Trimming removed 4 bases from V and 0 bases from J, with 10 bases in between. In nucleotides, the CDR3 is TGCGCCAGCAGCCCAGAGGCCCCGAACACCGGGGAGCTGTTTTTT. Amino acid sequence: CASSPEAPNTGELFF. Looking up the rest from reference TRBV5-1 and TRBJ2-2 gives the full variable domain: KAGVTQTPRYLIKTRGQQVTLSCSPISGHRSVSWYQQTPGQGLQFLFEYFSETQRNKGNFPGRFSGRQFSNSRSEMNVSTLELGDSALYLCASSPEAPNTGELFFGEGSRLTVL.

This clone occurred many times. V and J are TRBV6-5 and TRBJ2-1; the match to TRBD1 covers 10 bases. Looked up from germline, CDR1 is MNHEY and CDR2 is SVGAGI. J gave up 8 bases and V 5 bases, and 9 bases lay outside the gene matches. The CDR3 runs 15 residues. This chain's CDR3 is CASSPRDRGRDEQFF. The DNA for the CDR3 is TGTGCCAGCAGTCCGCGGGACAGGGGAAGGGATGAGCAGTTCTTC.

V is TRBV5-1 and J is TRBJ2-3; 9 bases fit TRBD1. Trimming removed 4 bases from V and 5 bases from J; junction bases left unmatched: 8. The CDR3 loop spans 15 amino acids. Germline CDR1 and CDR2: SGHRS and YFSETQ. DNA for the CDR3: TGCGCCAGCAGCATCCAACAGGGGGCGGAAGATACGCAGTATTTT. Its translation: CASSIQQGAEDTQYF.

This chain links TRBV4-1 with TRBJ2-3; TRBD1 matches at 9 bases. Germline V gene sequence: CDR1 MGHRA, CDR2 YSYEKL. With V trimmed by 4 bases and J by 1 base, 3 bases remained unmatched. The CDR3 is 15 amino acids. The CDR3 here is CASSLRDRGTDTQYF. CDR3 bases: TGCGCCAGCAGCCTCCGGGACAGGGGCACAGATACGCAGTATTTT.

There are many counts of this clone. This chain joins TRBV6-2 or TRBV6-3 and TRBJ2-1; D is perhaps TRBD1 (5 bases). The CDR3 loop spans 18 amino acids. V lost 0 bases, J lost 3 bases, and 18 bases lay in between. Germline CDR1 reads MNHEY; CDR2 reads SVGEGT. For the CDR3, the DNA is TGTGCCAGCAGTTACTCGAATGGGGCAGAGACAATCTACAATGAGCAGTTCTTC. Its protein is CASSYSNGAETIYNEQFF.

The CDR3 DNA follows: TGCGCCAGCAGCCTGGCCGGGACTCTCCTAGAGGACTATGGCTACACCTTC. This gives the protein CASSLAGTLLEDYGYTF. This chain uses TRBV5-1 with TRBJ1-2, with D perhaps matching TRBD1 (5 bases). With 4 bases removed from V and 3 bases from J, the gap between germline ends came to 22 bases. The V gene's germline CDR1 is SGHRS and CDR2 YFSETQ. There are 17 residues in the CDR3.

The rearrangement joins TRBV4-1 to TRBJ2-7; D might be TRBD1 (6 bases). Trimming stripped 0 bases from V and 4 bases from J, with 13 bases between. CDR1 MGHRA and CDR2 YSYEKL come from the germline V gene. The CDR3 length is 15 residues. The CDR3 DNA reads TGCGCCAGCAGCCAAGAACAGGGTCTGTGGTACGAGCAGTACTTC. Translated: CASSQEQGLWYEQYF.

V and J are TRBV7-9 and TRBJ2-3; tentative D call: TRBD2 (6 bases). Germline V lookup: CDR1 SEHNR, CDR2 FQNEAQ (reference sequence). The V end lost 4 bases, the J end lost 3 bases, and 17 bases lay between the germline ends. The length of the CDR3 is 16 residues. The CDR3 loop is CASSSASGSWTDTQYF. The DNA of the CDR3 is TGTGCCAGCAGCTCGGCCTCCGGGAGCTGGACAGATACGCAGTATTTT. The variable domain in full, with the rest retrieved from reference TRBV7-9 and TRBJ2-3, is DTGVSQNPRHKITKRGQNVTFRCDPISEHNRLYWYRQTLGQGPEFLTYFQNEAQLEKSRLLSDRFSAERPKGSFSTLEIQRTEQGDSAMYLCASSSASGSWTDTQYFGPGTRLTVL.

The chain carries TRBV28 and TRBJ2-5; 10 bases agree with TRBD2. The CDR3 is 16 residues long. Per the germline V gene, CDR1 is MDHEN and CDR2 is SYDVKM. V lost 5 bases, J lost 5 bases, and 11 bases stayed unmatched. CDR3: CASSTDLAGVRETQYF. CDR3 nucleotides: TGTGCCAGCAGTACTGATCTAGCGGGAGTAAGGGAGACCCAGTACTTC.